A single sample is the source of the 27 T cell receptor beta chains below, sequenced in a study of cytomegalovirus exposure and HLA in healthy donors. The PCR contained 60 Vbeta and 13 Jbeta primers. The repertoire was sequenced with immunoSEQ multiplex PCR; TCRdb's copy has only in-frame clones and lacks some. The sample totals approximately 43,000 clones; its top ten clones hold over 1.5%. Sequencing was carried out using PBMCs. These receptors were taken from a woman in her 30s in good health and CMV-seronegative.

This chain connects TRBV28 to TRBJ2-2; unclear D gene. The V end was cut by 7 bases, the J end by 4 bases, with 13 bases between. Germline lookup yields CDR1 MDHEN and CDR2 SYDVKM. CDR3 length equals 14 residues. The CDR3 sequence: CASNLGAATGELFF. In DNA, the CDR3 is TGTGCCAGCAACCTAGGAGCTGCCACCGGGGAGCTGTTTTTT.

The chain uses TRBV30 and TRBJ2-2; 10 bases line up with TRBD1. V dropped 5 bases and J dropped 5; count of bases not matched to a gene: 8. The CDR3 covers 15 residues. Germline loops: CDR1 GTSNPN, CDR2 SVGIG (reference sequence). This chain's CDR3 is CAWATGGRTTGELFF. The CDR3 bases are TGTGCCTGGGCGACAGGGGGCCGGACGACCGGGGAGCTGTTTTTT.

The rearrangement links TRBV5-6 to TRBJ2-7, with 10 bases identical to TRBD1. This CDR3 comprises 15 residues. CDR1 and CDR2 from the germline V gene are SGHDT and YYEEEE. V lost 0 bases to trimming and J lost 5 bases; unmatched junction nucleotides: 5. The CDR3 DNA reads TGTGCCAGCAGCTTGGGGGGACAGGGGCGGGACGAGCAGTACTTC. Amino acid sequence: CASSLGGQGRDEQYF.

The V call is TRBV28, the J call TRBJ2-1, with 9 bases identical to TRBD2. The CDR3 is 15 amino acids. Trimming cost V 5 bases and J 8 bases; bases outside gene matches: 10. CDR1 is MDHEN and CDR2 is SYDVKM in the germline V gene. The CDR3 coding sequence is TGTGCCAGCAGTCCCGGCGCAGCGGGAGGTGATGAGCAGTTCTTC. Encoded protein: CASSPGAAGGDEQFF.

CDR3 DNA: TGCGCCAGCACGCAACAGGGTTTTTTCACAGATACGCAGTATTTT. It is translated as CASTQQGFFTDTQYF. The chain combines TRBV4-1 with TRBJ2-3; possibly TRBD1 for D (6 bases). The CDR3 is made up of 15 amino acids. CDR1 is MGHRA, CDR2 YSYEKL, per germline. Trimming removed 7 bases at V and 2 bases at J, with 16 bases between.

The chain links TRBV5-6 to TRBJ2-7, with 8 bases matching TRBD2. Unmatched junction bases numbered 4, after V lost 1 base and J lost 4 bases. Germline assignment: CDR1 SGHDT and CDR2 YYEEEE. The CDR3 length is 14 residues. CDR3 sequence (DNA): TGTGCCAGCAGCTTGTCCGGGAGGGTATACGAGCAGTACTTC. Its protein product is CASSLSGRVYEQYF.

The J gene is TRBJ1-1, the V gene TRBV7-9; D is uncertain. The V gene lost 5 bases and the J gene lost 1 base, with 11 bases spanning the gap. The CDR3 sequence is 14 residues long. CDR1 is SEHNR, CDR2 FQNEAQ, per germline (reference sequence). The CDR3 DNA is TGTGCCAGCAGCCCGCGGGAGGGGAACACTGAAGCTTTCTTT. Encoded protein: CASSPREGNTEAFF.

The chain has TRBV4-1 and TRBJ2-7; 10 nucleotides match TRBD1. Germline V gives CDR1 MGHRA, CDR2 YSYEKL. CDR3 length equals 16 residues. V lost 6 bases and J lost 3; bases outside the gene matches: 11. CDR3 bases: TGCGCCAGCAGACGGTATACTAGGACAGGGGGCTACGAGCAGTACTTC. Translating gives CASRRYTRTGGYEQYF.

V usage is TRBV11-2 and J usage is TRBJ2-1; D not certain. Germline V gene data show CDR1 as SGHAT and CDR2 as FQNNGV. CDR3 size: 14 residues. V was shortened by 4 bases and J by 2 bases, with 9 bases between the two germline ends. The CDR3 spells CASSSPVTYNEQFF. Here the CDR3 DNA reads TGTGCCAGCAGCTCCCCAGTCACCTACAATGAGCAGTTCTTC.

The chain couples TRBV2 to TRBJ1-2; D remains unclear. The CDR3 length is 15 residues. CDR1 and CDR2 (germline): SNHLY, FYNNEI. V lost 6 bases to trimming and J lost 5 bases, with 19 bases between them. CDR3 protein: CASSPPGIGGYGYTF. In DNA form, the CDR3 reads TGTGCCAGCAGCCCCCCGGGGATCGGTGGATATGGCTACACCTTC.

The rearrangement uses TRBV9 and TRBJ2-1; a weak D match, TRBD1 (6 bases). Trimming left V 0 bases short and J 5 bases short, with 9 bases between. This CDR3 contains 14 residues. Germline V gene lookup returns CDR1 SGDLS and CDR2 YYNGEE. The CDR3 is CASSVGTANNEQFF. The CDR3 region has the DNA TGTGCCAGCAGCGTAGGGACAGCCAACAATGAGCAGTTCTTC.

V gene TRBV9 combines with J gene TRBJ2-1; a weak D match, TRBD1 (6 bases). V lost 3 bases and J 15 bases, leaving 13 bases between the germline ends. This CDR3 is built from 11 residues. Germline CDR1 and CDR2: SGDLS and YYNGEE. The CDR3 loop is CASSAGEKWFF. CDR3 DNA: TGTGCCAGCAGCGCAGGGGAAAAGTGGTTCTTC.

The genes are TRBV18 and TRBJ2-7; 10 nucleotides match TRBD1. This CDR3 is 14 amino acids long. Germline CDR1 and CDR2: KGHSH and LQKENI. V gave up 3 bases and J gave up 2 bases; unmatched junction bases: 1. For the CDR3, the DNA is TGTGCCAGCTCACCCGGACAGGGGGCCTACGAGCAGTACTTC. Translation gives CASSPGQGAYEQYF. Full variable domain (outside the CDR3, taken from reference TRBV18 and TRBJ2-7): NAGVMQNPRHLVRRRGQEARLRCSPMKGHSHVYWYRQLPEEGLKFMVYLQKENIIDESGMPKERFSAEFPKEGPSILRIQQVVRGDSAAYFCASSPGQGAYEQYFGPGTRLTVT.

The J gene is TRBJ2-1, the V gene TRBV28; D remains ambiguous. V lost 5 bases to trimming and J lost 4 bases, with 12 bases between them. This CDR3 spans 14 amino acids. Germline V gene data show CDR1 as MDHEN and CDR2 as SYDVKM. Here the CDR3 reads CASSPPGQYNEQFF. In nucleotides, the CDR3 is TGTGCCAGCAGTCCTCCGGGTCAGTACAATGAGCAGTTCTTC.

V is TRBV18 and J is TRBJ2-5, with TRBD2 matching 7 bases. CDR3 size: 15 residues. CDR1 is KGHSH and CDR2 is LQKENI in the germline V gene. With V trimmed by 3 bases and J by 1 base, 5 bases remained unmatched. The CDR3 DNA sequence: TGTGCCAGCTCACCGCGGGGACTACCCCAAGAGACCCAGTACTTC. The encoded protein is CASSPRGLPQETQYF.

The chain links TRBV2 to TRBJ2-3; D unclear. Trimming removed 2 bases from V and 2 bases from J, with 11 bases in between. From germline, CDR1 is SNHLY and CDR2 FYNNEI. The CDR3 totals 15 residues. CDR3 protein: CASSERPGSTDTQYF. The CDR3 DNA follows: TGTGCCAGCAGTGAACGTCCCGGGTCCACAGATACGCAGTATTTT.

This chain links TRBV7-9 with TRBJ2-1; D gene uncertain. Germline V gene lookup returns CDR1 SEHNR and CDR2 FQNEAQ (reference sequence). The CDR3 totals 12 residues. V shed 5 bases and J shed 5 bases, with 7 bases lying between them. In DNA form, the CDR3 reads TGTGCCAGCAGCCTAAACGACAATGAGCAGTTCTTC. Amino acid sequence: CASSLNDNEQFF.

J is TRBJ2-6 and V is TRBV9; TRBD1 aligns across 8 bases. V was pared by 3 bases and J by 4 bases, with 3 bases of the junction left unmatched. The CDR3 covers 15 residues. Germline assignment: CDR1 SGDLS and CDR2 YYNGEE. CDR3 sequence reads: CASSAGQAGANVLTF. In nucleotides, the CDR3 is TGTGCCAGCAGCGCGGGACAGGCCGGGGCCAACGTCCTGACTTTC.

The J gene is TRBJ1-1, the V gene TRBV7-6; 10 bases map to TRBD1. The CDR3 is 16 amino acids. In germline, CDR1 is SGHVS, CDR2 FNYEAQ. With 5 bases clipped from V and 1 base from J, the junction kept 7 bases outside the gene matches. The CDR3 nucleotides read TGTGCCAGCAGCAGAAGACAGGGGGCAAAGAACACTGAAGCTTTCTTT. This translates into CASSRRQGAKNTEAFF.

The chain is built from TRBV4-2 and TRBJ2-5, with D tentatively TRBD2 (6 bases). V dropped 3 bases and J dropped 5 bases, with 13 bases sitting between them. This CDR3 comprises 14 residues. The germline gives CDR1 LGHNA, CDR2 YNFKEQ. The CDR3 sequence: CASSQDWAGETQYF. Here the CDR3 DNA reads TGTGCCAGCAGCCAGGATTGGGCGGGGGAGACCCAGTACTTC.

The rearrangement uses TRBV14 and TRBJ2-1; tentatively, D is TRBD2 (5 bases). The CDR3 totals 14 residues. The ends were cut back, 4 bases at V and 7 bases at J, with 14 bases in the middle. Germline CDR1 reads SGHDN; CDR2 reads FVKESK. CDR3 in amino acids: CASSRVRTRNEQFF. The DNA of the CDR3 is TGTGCCAGCAGCCGAGTAAGAACTAGGAATGAGCAGTTCTTC.

The gene calls are TRBV30 and TRBJ1-3; TRBD1 is a possible D gene (5 bases). From germline, CDR1 is GTSNPN and CDR2 SVGIG (reference sequence). This CDR3 has 14 residues. V lost 3 bases and J 2 bases, leaving 11 bases between the germline ends. The CDR3 here is CAWSYGGPGNTIYF. The CDR3 nucleotides are TGTGCCTGGAGCTACGGGGGTCCTGGAAACACCATATATTTT.

This rearrangement joins TRBV6-1 to TRBJ1-2, with D possibly being TRBD1 (5 bases). Looked up from germline, CDR1 is MNHNS and CDR2 is SASEGT. Trimming removed 5 bases at V and 1 base at J, with 14 bases between. CDR3 length: 15 residues. DNA for the CDR3: TGTGCCAGCAGTCGAGACAGAGACGTTAACTATGGCTACACCTTC. This codes for CASSRDRDVNYGYTF.

The CDR3 DNA sequence: TGCGCCAGCAGCCAGGGGGAGCGGGAGTTCCACGAGCAGTACTTC. Translation gives CASSQGEREFHEQYF. The chain joins TRBV4-1 to TRBJ2-7; the match to TRBD2 covers 8 bases. The germline V gene encodes CDR1 MGHRA and CDR2 YSYEKL. Losses at the gene ends were 3 bases for V and 5 bases for J; bases not matched to a gene: 9. This CDR3 has 15 residues.

CDR3 residues: CASSQASGQPQHF. The CDR3 bases are TGTGCCAGCAGCCAAGCGTCGGGTCAGCCCCAGCATTTT. The chain has TRBV4-2 and TRBJ1-5; the D is unclear. In germline, CDR1 is LGHNA, CDR2 YNFKEQ. The CDR3 is 13 amino acids. V dropped 1 base and J dropped 6 bases, with 7 bases sitting between them.

The chain is built from TRBV11-2 and TRBJ2-7, with a weak D call TRBD2 (6 bases). Per germline, CDR1 SGHAT and CDR2 FQNNGV. The V end was cut by 3 bases, the J end by 4 bases, with 10 bases between. The CDR3 contains 13 residues. The CDR3 nucleotides are TGTGCCAGCAGCTTGGGGCGGGGATACGAGCAGTACTTC. Protein sequence: CASSLGRGYEQYF. Filled out from reference TRBV11-2 and TRBJ2-7, the complete variable domain reads EAGVAQSPRYKIIEKRQSVAFWCNPISGHATLYWYQQILGQGPKLLIQFQNNGVVDDSQLPKDRFSAERLKGVDSTLKIQPAKLEDSAVYLCASSLGRGYEQYFGPGTRLTVT.

V gene TRBV18 combines with J gene TRBJ2-2; the D is unclear. This CDR3 has 12 residues. V lost 0 bases and J 8 bases, leaving 4 bases between the germline ends. In germline, CDR1 is KGHSH, CDR2 LQKENI. The CDR3 DNA is TGTGCCAGCTCACCACCGGCTGGGGAGCTGTTTTTT. This translates into CASSPPAGELFF.